A single sample gave rise to the 9 T cell receptor beta chains below, sequenced in a study of cytomegalovirus exposure and HLA in healthy donors. Primers for the PCR totalled 60 Vbeta and 13 Jbeta. Clones were sequenced by immunoSEQ multiplex PCR, and TCRdb holds only the in-frame ones, with some missing. Of around 270,000 clones listed, roughly 80% were seen once; the top ten hold about 0.3%. Sequenced input: PBMCs. These receptors all stem from a girl aged 2-10 years in good health and CMV-seronegative.

The rearrangement joins TRBV2 to TRBJ1-5; 7 bases map to TRBD1. This CDR3 spans 15 amino acids. The junction had 4 bases not matched to a gene; V was cut back by 2 bases and J by 3 bases. Germline V gene lookup returns CDR1 SNHLY and CDR2 FYNNEI. The CDR3 coding sequence is TGTGCCAGCAGTGAATCGCAGGGGGTCAATCAGCCCCAGCATTTT. Translated: CASSESQGVNQPQHF. The full variable domain, with the rest looked up from reference TRBV2 and TRBJ1-5, is EPEVTQTPSHQVTQMGQEVILRCVPISNHLYFYWYRQILGQKVEFLVSFYNNEISEKSEIFDDQFSVERPDGSNFTLKIRSTKLEDSAMYFCASSESQGVNQPQHFGDGTRLSIL.

This sequence joins TRBV10-3 and TRBJ2-3; D uncertain. Germline values: CDR1 ENHRY, CDR2 SYGVKD. The CDR3 has 12 amino acids. The V gene lost 5 bases and the J gene lost 3 bases, with 6 bases spanning the gap. CDR3 nucleotide sequence: TGTGCCATCAGTTTATCTACAGATACGCAGTATTTT. It yields the protein CAISLSTDTQYF.

This clone has only a few counts. Other DNA sequences in this sample translate to the same CDR3. V and J are TRBV5-1 and TRBJ1-2, with D tentatively TRBD1 (5 bases). Germline CDR1 is SGHRS and CDR2 is YFSETQ. The CDR3 is made up of 13 amino acids. Between the trimmed V and J ends, which lost 0 bases and 2 bases, there was a span of 5 bases. The CDR3 loop is CASSLGQNYGYTF. The DNA of the CDR3 is TGCGCCAGCAGCTTGGGACAGAACTATGGCTACACCTTC.

This CDR3 is CASSRGHYTGELFF. Written as DNA, the CDR3 is TGTGCCAGTAGTAGGGGACATTACACCGGGGAGCTGTTTTTT. The chain recombines TRBV19 with TRBJ2-2, with D possibly TRBD1 on 6 matching bases. This CDR3 is 14 amino acids long. CDR1 and CDR2 from the germline V gene are LNHDA and SQIVND (reference sequence). V shed 4 bases and J shed 3 bases, with 9 bases lying between them.

This clone has more than one count but fewer than ten. This chain links TRBV4-1 with TRBJ1-2; maybe TRBD1 (5 bases). Trimming pared 0 bases from V and 2 bases from J, leaving 16 bases between. CDR1 and CDR2 (germline): MGHRA, YSYEKL. There are 17 residues in the CDR3. The CDR3 reads CASSQEVGQGVNYGYTF. The DNA of the CDR3 is TGCGCCAGCAGCCAAGAGGTAGGCCAGGGTGTGAACTATGGCTACACCTTC.

The chain has TRBV7-6 and TRBJ1-4; TRBD1 is a possible D gene (6 bases). This CDR3 contains 14 residues. Germline assignment: CDR1 SGHVS and CDR2 FNYEAQ. The ends were cut back, 5 bases at V and 9 bases at J, with 16 bases in the middle. This chain's CDR3 is CASSPGVGEKKLFF. The CDR3, as DNA: TGTGCCAGCAGCCCAGGGGTAGGGGAGAAAAAACTGTTTTTT. Based on the CDR3 plus reference TRBV7-6 and TRBJ1-4, the full variable domain is GAGVSQSPRYKVTKRGQDVALRCDPISGHVSLYWYRQALGQGPEFLTYFNYEAQQDKSGLPNDRFSAERPEGSISTLTIQRTEQRDSAMYRCASSPGVGEKKLFFGSGTQLSVL.

This clone showed up just once. The chain joins TRBV11-2 to TRBJ2-7, with 7 bases aligning to TRBD1. Per germline, CDR1 SGHAT and CDR2 FQNNGV. V gave up 5 bases and J gave up 3 bases; unmatched junction bases: 13. This CDR3 is 16 amino acids long. Here the CDR3 DNA reads TGTGCCAGCAGCCCACGGGACAGCTGGGGAGACTACGAGCAGTACTTC. Translation gives CASSPRDSWGDYEQYF.

The rearrangement uses TRBV30 and TRBJ2-6, with 8 bases matching TRBD1. From germline, CDR1 is GTSNPN and CDR2 SVGIG (reference sequence). The CDR3 extends over 17 amino acids. V shed 1 base, J shed 3 bases, and the junction held 8 bases outside the gene matches. Here the CDR3 DNA reads TGTGCCTGGAGTGCCACAGCAGGGGGCCGTGGGGCCAACGTCCTGACTTTC. This sequence encodes CAWSATAGGRGANVLTF.

This chain uses TRBV7-3 with TRBJ1-2; D is possibly TRBD1 (6 bases). The length of the CDR3 is 15 residues. Germline V lookup: CDR1 SGHTA, CDR2 FQGTGA. V gave up 2 bases and J gave up 4 bases, with 14 bases separating them. CDR3 region: CASSLGGGATYGYTF. The CDR3 bases are TGTGCCAGCAGCTTAGGCGGGGGCGCCACCTATGGCTACACCTTC.